This T cell receptor beta chain was sequenced in a study of cytotoxic CD8 clonotypes in ibrutinib-treated CLL (dated by TCRdb to about 2021). General notes on the study: The cohort included about 15 treatment-naive and some twelve relapsed/refractory patients; approximately 17 were IGHV unmutated. Responses were partial in 24 patients and complete in 2; after median roughly 69 months follow-up, around 15 stayed in remission and roughly twelve progressed. The response samples were drawn at a median of roughly twelve months into treatment, with a range of about 6 to 36 months. On average, each sample had hundreds of thousands of productive templates and more than 75,000 productive rearrangements. Longitudinal samples were obtainable from about 30% of the roughly 90 participants in the trial. Cryopreserved peripheral blood mononuclear cells were obtained prior to treatment, at the time of response, and at either disease progression or sustained remission. All remission and progressive disease samples were collected while patients were still receiving ibrutinib.

The sample's time point label is to be understood as: around 25 months on ibrutinib. Roughly 2 micrograms of genomic DNA were extracted from cryopreserved PBMCs for TCR beta library preparation. Longitudinal blood samples from CLL patients receiving ibrutinib monotherapy were subjected to high-throughput TCR beta sequencing. The patients took part in an open-label, single-center phase 2 trial of ibrutinib monotherapy. From the cysteine up to the phenylalanine, the CDR3 has a length of 11 residues. Solely the CDR3 DNA is kept, with 33 bases framed from the first base. CDR1 and CDR2 (MRHNA, SNTAGT) derive from the germline V gene. V sheds 9 bases and J sheds 6 bases, leaving 12 bases between their ends. As regards this clone: The antigen this receptor binds is unknown. No base quality values were provided; no much bigger clone lies one nucleotide off.

Broad study findings and their caveats: At baseline, clonality was higher than in age-matched healthy donors and showed a strong correlation with circulating CD8+ T-cell counts. Sampling times were not matched between patients in sustained remission and patients whose disease was progressing, and lymph node repertoires were not examined. Public clonotypes were rare and either contracted or stayed stable during treatment, and the rise in clonality at ibrutinib response reflected the expansion of private clonotypes. An increase in clonality was observed at ibrutinib response, with clonality remaining stable during sustained remission and falling back toward baseline at progression.

Each clonotype received, on average, about 10x coverage in deep resolution sequencing performed on a MiSeq, where the target depth lay between 1 in 1 million and 1 in 200,000 T cells. The immunoSEQ hsTCRB Kit was used to generate the TCR beta libraries. On the authors' methods: The data were analyzed with ImmunoSEQ Analyzer and ImmunoSEQ Data Assistant, and V, D and J gene assignments followed IMGT definitions. Clonality, which ranges from 0 to 1, was calculated as one minus the normalized Shannon entropy of productive rearrangement frequencies. Only overrepresented clonotypes making up at least 0.05% of each patient's repertoire were included in the public clonotype analysis. Some 13 age-matched healthy donor repertoires from immuneACCESS were used as controls for clonality. In TCRdb, the immuneACCESS table is reduced to in-frame sequences with V and J assigned. These tables do not hold every clone; where another copy was compared, an unresolved V gene accounts for under half, and the others remain unexplained. D and trimming come from the DNA, and the V and J calls and clone size come from that table. Present in this sample are more than 110,000 clones, more than 75% of which were seen just once. 5.1% of the sample is in the top ten clones.

Source: PBMCs, taken after 24 months of ibrutinib treatment. This TCR was sampled from a human donor with chronic lymphocytic leukemia. The rearrangement joined TRBV6-4 to TRBJ2-7; no D gene can be assigned with confidence. The CDR3 reads CASLGPLEQYF. The DNA sequence reads TGTGCCAGTCTAGGCCCCCTCGAGCAGTACTTC.